This TCR beta chain is from a study of blood T cell repertoires in COVID-19. Study overall: The United States, Italy and Spain were the sources of the acute and convalescent COVID-19 samples. From T cells, B-cell-depleted T cells, or PBMCs came the material, which was cDNA or gDNA.

V was shortened by 3 bases and J by 3 bases, with 11 bases between the two germline ends. CDR3 length: 15 amino acids. Germline assignment: CDR1 MDHEN and CDR2 SYDVKM. In the authors' methods: It was from reference gene primer amplification that nucleated cell counts were estimated. Measured with immunoSEQ multiplex PCR; TCRdb has only the in-frame clones, and not every one. V and J calls and clone size are as listed in that table; D and trimming were resolved from the DNA. The sample carries about 100,000 clones, over 75% recorded once. Sample: peripheral blood. This clonotype originated in a human donor in a cohort sampled during active COVID-19. V usage is TRBV28 and J usage is TRBJ1-4, with D maybe TRBD1 (6 bases). CDR3 bases: TGTGCCAGCAGTTTCGGGGGGCCCCCTAATGAAAAACTGTTTTTT. This translates into CASSFGGPPNEKLFF. The variable domain in full, completed from reference TRBV28 and TRBJ1-4, reads DVKVTQSSRYLVKRTGEKVFLECVQDMDHENMFWYRQDPGLGLRLIYFSYDVKMKEKGDIPEGYSVSREKKERFSLILESASTNQTSMYLCASSFGGPPNEKLFFGSGTQLSVL.